This T cell receptor beta chain was profiled in a study of cytomegalovirus exposure and HLA in healthy donors. Concerning this clone: Its cognate antigen is unknown.

The donors were members of the validation cohort, which comprised under 150 subjects and was separate from the first cohort of 600 to 850 subjects. Here immunoSEQ multiplex PCR was the method, and the copy in TCRdb shows in-frame clones only, minus some. This table has 150,000 to 200,000 clones, more than 80% appearing once. The study, taken as a whole, reports: TCR clusters originating in the first cohort tended to co-occur in the 120 validation repertoires, according to a later analysis. According to reports, the classifier identified cytomegalovirus status with high specificity and sensitivity. The study designated 164 TCR beta chains cytomegalovirus-associated.

This TCR derives from a woman aged 18-29 years in good health and CMV-seropositive. The sample was PBMCs.

DNA of the CDR3: TGTGCCATCAGAGAGGGACATGCCGTCGGTTCACCCCTCCACTTT. Encoded protein: CAIREGHAVGSPLHF. This rearrangement joins TRBV10-3 to TRBJ1-6, with a tentative D call TRBD1 (6 bases). Trimming pared 6 bases from V and 9 bases from J, leaving 18 bases between. CDR3 length: 15 amino acids. Germline V CDR1 and CDR2: ENHRY, SYGVKD.